The source of this T cell receptor beta chain is a study of vaccination effects on CD4 cells after COVID-19. Points from the study as a whole: Nearly all vaccine-induced clones in healthy recipients recognized only SARS-CoV-2.

ViraFEST used viral peptide pools to expand antigen-specific CD4+ T cells before sequencing. A roughly ten-day culture period preceded the isolation of CD4+ T cells. Negative nucleocapsid antibody tests before and after vaccination confirmed no previous SARS-CoV-2 infection. Here immunoSEQ multiplex PCR was the method, and the copy in TCRdb shows in-frame clones only, minus some. Found here are 20,000 or so clones, around 70% of them singletons; the top ten hold 12%. V gave up 1 base and J gave up 7 bases, with 10 bases separating them. The CDR3 runs to 12 residues. Germline CDR1 and CDR2: GTSNPN and SVGIG (reference sequence). Turning to this clone: Its antigen is not identified.

The sequencing used CD4+ T cells from PBMCs cultured with HCoV-229E spike peptides, collected before COVID-19 vaccination. The clonotype was recovered from a human donor who received a COVID-19 vaccine. This sequence joins TRBV30 and TRBJ1-1; a weak D match, TRBD1 (5 bases). The CDR3 loop is CAWSGGVVEAFF. Written as DNA, the CDR3 is TGTGCCTGGAGTGGGGGGGTGGTTGAAGCTTTCTTT.